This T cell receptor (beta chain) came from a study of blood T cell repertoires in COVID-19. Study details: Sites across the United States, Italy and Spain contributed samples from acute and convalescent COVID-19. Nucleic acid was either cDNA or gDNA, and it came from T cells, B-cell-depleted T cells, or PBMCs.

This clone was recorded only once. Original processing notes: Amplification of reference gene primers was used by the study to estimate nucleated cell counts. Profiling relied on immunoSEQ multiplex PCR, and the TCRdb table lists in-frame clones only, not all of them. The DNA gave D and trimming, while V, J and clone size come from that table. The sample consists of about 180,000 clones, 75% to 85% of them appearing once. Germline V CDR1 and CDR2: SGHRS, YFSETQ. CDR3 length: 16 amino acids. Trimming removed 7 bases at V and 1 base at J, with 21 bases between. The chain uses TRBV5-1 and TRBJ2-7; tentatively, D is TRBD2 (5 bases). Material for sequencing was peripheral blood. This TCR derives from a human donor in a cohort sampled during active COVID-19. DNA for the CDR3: TGCGCCAGCGCGAAGGTTGGCGGACTCCTTTCCTACGAGCAGTACTTC. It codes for CASAKVGGLLSYEQYF.